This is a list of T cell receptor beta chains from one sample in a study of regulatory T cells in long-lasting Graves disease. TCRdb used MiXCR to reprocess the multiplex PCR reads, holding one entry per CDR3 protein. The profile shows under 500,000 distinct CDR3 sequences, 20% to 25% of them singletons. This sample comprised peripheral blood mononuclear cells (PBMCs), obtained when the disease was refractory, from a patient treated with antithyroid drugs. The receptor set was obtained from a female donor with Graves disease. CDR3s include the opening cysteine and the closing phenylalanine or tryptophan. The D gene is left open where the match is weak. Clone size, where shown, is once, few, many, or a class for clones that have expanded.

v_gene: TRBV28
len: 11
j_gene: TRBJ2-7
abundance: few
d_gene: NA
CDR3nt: TGTGCCAGCAGTCTTAACAGGGCCCAGTACTTC
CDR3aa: CASSLNRAQYF

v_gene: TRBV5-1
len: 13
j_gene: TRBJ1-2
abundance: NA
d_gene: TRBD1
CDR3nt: TGCGCCAGCAGCTTCCTATCCGGGACAGGGTCGACCTTC
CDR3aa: CASSFLSGTGSTF

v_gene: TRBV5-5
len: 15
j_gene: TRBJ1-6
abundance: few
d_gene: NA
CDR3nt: TGTGCCAGCAGCTTGGGACCGGCGGTGGATTCACCCCTCCACTTT
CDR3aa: CASSLGPAVDSPLHF

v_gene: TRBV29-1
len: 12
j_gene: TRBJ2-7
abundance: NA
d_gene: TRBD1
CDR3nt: TGCAGCTGCCGGACAGGGACCTACGAGCAGTACTTC
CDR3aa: CSCRTGTYEQYF

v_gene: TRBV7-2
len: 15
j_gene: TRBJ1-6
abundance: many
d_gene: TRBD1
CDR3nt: TGTGCCAGCAGCCCCAGACAGGGTTCCAATTCACCCCTCCACTTT
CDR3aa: CASSPRQGSNSPLHF

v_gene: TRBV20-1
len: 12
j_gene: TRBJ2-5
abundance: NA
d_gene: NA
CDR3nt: TGCAGTGCTAGCGAATACCTCGAGACCCAGTACTTC
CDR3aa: CSASEYLETQYF

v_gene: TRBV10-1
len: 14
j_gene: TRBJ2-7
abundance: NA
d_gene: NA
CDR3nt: TGCGCCAGCAGTGAGTCTCTAGTATCCTACGAGCAGTACTTC
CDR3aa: CASSESLVSYEQYF

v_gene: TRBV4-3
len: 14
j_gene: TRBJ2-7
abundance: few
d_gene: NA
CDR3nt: TGCGCCAGCAGCCAAGATCCTGCTGCCTACGAGCAGTACTTC
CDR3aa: CASSQDPAAYEQYF

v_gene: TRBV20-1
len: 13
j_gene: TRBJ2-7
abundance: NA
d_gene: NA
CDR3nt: TGCAGTGCTAGTAGGGGCAGGGGATACGAGCAGTACTTC
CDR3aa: CSASRGRGYEQYF

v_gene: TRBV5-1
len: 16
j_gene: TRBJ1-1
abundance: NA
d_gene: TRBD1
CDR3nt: TGCGCCAGCAGCTTGGCCCAGGGGGGTCTGAACACTGAAGCTTTCTTT
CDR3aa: CASSLAQGGLNTEAFF

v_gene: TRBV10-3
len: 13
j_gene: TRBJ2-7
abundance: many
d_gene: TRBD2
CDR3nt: TGTGCCATCAAAGAGCGGGAATTTAACGAGCAGTACTTC
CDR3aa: CAIKEREFNEQYF

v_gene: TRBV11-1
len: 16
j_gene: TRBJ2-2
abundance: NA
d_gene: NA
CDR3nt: TGTGCCAGCAGCTTATCGTACGCGGCAGACACCGGGGAGCTGTTTTTT
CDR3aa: CASSLSYAADTGELFF

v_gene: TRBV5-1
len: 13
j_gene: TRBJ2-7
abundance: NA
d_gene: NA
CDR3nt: TGCGCCAGCAGCTTGGCCCCAATCTACGAGCAGTACTTC
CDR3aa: CASSLAPIYEQYF